The T cell receptor (beta chain) described here comes from a study of blood T cell repertoires in COVID-19. Study as a whole: Whether acute or convalescent, the COVID-19 samples came from the United States, Italy and Spain. The analysed material was cDNA or gDNA that came from T cells, B-cell-depleted T cells, or PBMCs.

How the authors handled the data: Estimates of nucleated cell counts were drawn from the amplification of reference gene primers. Measured with immunoSEQ multiplex PCR; TCRdb has only the in-frame clones, and not every one. V and J calls and clone size are copied from that table; D and trimming were computed from the DNA. The sample carries roughly 120,000 clones, approximately 85% recorded once. The sequenced sample was peripheral blood. The receptor was isolated from a human donor in a cohort sampled during active COVID-19.

The CDR3 sequence: CASSASGTGAMRYTF. In DNA, the CDR3 is TGTGCCAGCAGTGCATCCGGGACAGGGGCTATGCGCTACACCTTC. This chain joins TRBV28 and TRBJ1-2, with 10 positions matching TRBD1. CDR1 is MDHEN, CDR2 SYDVKM, per germline. The J segment lost 9 bases and the V segment lost 5 bases, leaving 12 bases of the junction unmatched. CDR3 size: 15 residues.